Following are 23 T cell receptor beta chains from one sample sequenced in a study of cytomegalovirus exposure and HLA in healthy donors (dated by TCRdb to about 2017). Library preparation was by the immunoSEQ multiplex PCR assay. This is the immuneACCESS table as TCRdb keeps it, with only in-frame sequences that have V and J called. A part of the clones is gone; compared with another copy, unresolved V genes explain less than half, and the rest is unexplained. The sample table lists about 98,000 clones, 87% of them with a count of one. About 4% of the sample lies in the top ten. Sequenced material: PBMCs. These receptors came from a woman aged 30 to 39 in good health and CMV-seronegative.

The chain uses TRBV11-1 and TRBJ2-3; 9 positions match TRBD1. Germline V gene sequence: CDR1 SGHAT, CDR2 FQDESV (reference sequence). Unmatched junction bases numbered 16, after V lost 5 bases and J lost 1 base. The CDR3 has 19 residues. The CDR3: CASSLGRLGTGLRTDTQYF. The CDR3 coding sequence is TGTGCCAGCAGCCTCGGCAGATTAGGGACAGGGTTGCGCACAGATACGCAGTATTTT.

The rearrangement joins TRBV2 to TRBJ2-1, with 8 bases that match TRBD2. The CDR3 contains 15 residues. J lost 6 bases, V lost 0 bases, and 4 bases had no gene match. Germline lookup yields CDR1 SNHLY and CDR2 FYNNEI. The CDR3 sequence: CASSEASGALNEQFF. The CDR3 DNA sequence: TGTGCCAGCAGTGAAGCTAGCGGGGCCCTCAATGAGCAGTTCTTC.

The chain recombines TRBV27 with TRBJ2-7, with 11 nucleotides matching TRBD2. With 10 bases clipped from V and 3 bases from J, the junction kept 11 bases outside the gene matches. This CDR3 is 15 amino acids long. Germline V gene lookup returns CDR1 MNHEY and CDR2 SMNVEV (reference sequence). CDR3 DNA sequence: TGTGCCATCCCCTTAGTAGCGGGAGGGTTCTACGAGCAGTACTTC. Residues: CAIPLVAGGFYEQYF.

The CDR3 is CASSPGGVRQYF. CDR3 coding DNA: TGTGCCAGCAGCCCCGGGGGGGTTAGGCAGTACTTC. J is TRBJ2-7 and V is TRBV7-6; 8 nucleotides align to TRBD2. J was trimmed by 9 bases and V by 5 bases; bases with no gene match: 6. The germline V gene encodes CDR1 SGHVS and CDR2 FNYEAQ. The CDR3 extends over 12 amino acids.

The V call is TRBV6-6, the J call TRBJ1-6; D gene unclear. CDR1 is MNHNY and CDR2 is SVGAGI in the germline V gene (reference sequence). The CDR3 is 16 amino acids. Deletions cut 0 bases from V and 0 bases from J, with 6 bases between. In DNA, the CDR3 is TGTGCCAGCAGTTACTCGAGAATCTCCTATAATTCACCCCTCCACTTT. Translated, it gives CASSYSRISYNSPLHF.

V is TRBV13 and J is TRBJ1-2, with D maybe TRBD1 (6 bases). V lost 8 bases and J 6 bases, leaving 22 bases between the germline ends. The CDR3 runs 15 residues. Germline CDR1 reads PRHDT; CDR2 reads FYEKMQ (reference sequence). CDR3 sequence reads: CASHTGTLDAHGYTF. DNA of the CDR3: TGTGCCAGCCATACCGGGACACTCGATGCGCATGGCTACACCTTC. Filled out from reference TRBV13 and TRBJ1-2, the complete variable domain reads AAGVIQSPRHLIKEKRETATLKCYPIPRHDTVYWYQQGPGQDPQFLISFYEKMQSDKGSIPDRFSAQQFSDYHSELNMSSLELGDSALYFCASHTGTLDAHGYTFGSGTRLTVV.

The V and J genes are TRBV27 and TRBJ1-5, with D hard to call. The V gene lost 4 bases and the J gene lost 3 bases, with 7 bases spanning the gap. The CDR3 consists of 13 residues. The germline gives CDR1 MNHEY, CDR2 SMNVEV (reference sequence). DNA of the CDR3: TGTGCCAGCAGTTCCCAGTCCAATCAGCCCCAGCATTTT. As protein: CASSSQSNQPQHF.

At least ten counts were recorded for this clone. The chain links TRBV7-2 to TRBJ2-7; 7 bases align to TRBD2. The CDR3 contains 16 residues. Germline CDR1 is SGHTA and CDR2 is FQGNSA. V lost 1 base, J lost 2 bases, and 8 bases stayed unmatched. The CDR3 loop reads CASSLGIAGTTYEQYF. Here the CDR3 DNA reads TGTGCCAGCAGCTTAGGTATCGCAGGGACTACCTACGAGCAGTACTTC.

The rearrangement uses TRBV6-4 and TRBJ2-7; D is perhaps TRBD2 (5 bases). The CDR3 is 15 residues long. Germline V lookup: CDR1 MRHNA, CDR2 SNTAGT. V was cut by 4 bases and J by 3 bases, with 16 bases left in between. CDR3 protein: CASSVESGPGYEQYF. In DNA form, the CDR3 reads TGTGCCAGCAGTGTCGAGAGCGGCCCTGGCTACGAGCAGTACTTC.

This chain uses TRBV5-1 with TRBJ2-2; TRBD2 agrees at 7 bases. V lost 4 bases, J lost 4 bases, and 10 bases stayed unmatched. This CDR3 contains 16 residues. Germline V CDR1 and CDR2: SGHRS, YFSETQ. The CDR3 DNA reads TGCGCCAGCAGCACCGTCGGGGGAGGGCCCACCGGGGAGCTGTTTTTT. Encoded protein: CASSTVGGGPTGELFF.

The chain has TRBV27 and TRBJ2-7, with 12 positions matching TRBD2. The J segment lost 2 bases and the V segment lost 5 bases, leaving 10 bases of the junction unmatched. Germline lookup yields CDR1 MNHEY and CDR2 SMNVEV (reference sequence). The CDR3 totals 17 residues. CDR3 sequence: CASSRGLAGPNTYEQYF. CDR3 DNA: TGTGCCAGCAGTCGGGGACTAGCGGGCCCAAACACCTACGAGCAGTACTTC.

V gene TRBV6-4 combines with J gene TRBJ2-3; 10 bases are a match to TRBD1. The CDR3 length is 13 residues. V shed 5 bases and J 6 bases; nucleotides not matched to a gene: 2. The germline gives CDR1 MRHNA, CDR2 SNTAGT. This chain's CDR3 is CASSSDRGDTQYF. The CDR3, as DNA: TGTGCCAGCAGTTCGGACAGGGGGGATACGCAGTATTTT.

The J gene is TRBJ2-4, the V gene TRBV29-1; weak D call: TRBD1 (5 bases). Between the trimmed V and J ends, which lost 7 bases and 13 bases, there was a span of 17 bases. CDR3 length: 11 residues. Per germline, CDR1 SQVTM and CDR2 ANQGSEA. The CDR3 region has the DNA TGCAGCGCCTTGAATCCAGGGAACCAGTACTTC. Amino acid sequence: CSALNPGNQYF.

V gene TRBV7-3 combines with J gene TRBJ2-3, with 9 positions matching TRBD1. The CDR3 is made up of 18 amino acids. The J segment lost 3 bases and the V segment lost 0 bases, leaving 10 bases of the junction unmatched. Germline V CDR1 and CDR2: SGHTA, FQGTGA. Here the CDR3 reads CASSLTSTGGRRTDTQYF. The CDR3 region has the DNA TGTGCCAGCAGCTTAACCTCTACAGGGGGCAGGAGAACAGATACGCAGTATTTT.

The J gene is TRBJ2-4, the V gene TRBV28, with 10 positions matching TRBD2. The junction had 19 bases not matched to a gene; V was cut back by 3 bases and J by 2 bases. Germline loops: CDR1 MDHEN, CDR2 SYDVKM. This CDR3 is built from 21 residues. CDR3 sequence reads: CASSFSLIVQREGRTKNIQYF. The CDR3 bases are TGTGCCAGCAGTTTTTCATTGATTGTGCAGCGGGAGGGCCGAACCAAAAACATTCAGTACTTC.

V usage is TRBV4-1 and J usage is TRBJ2-7, with D possibly TRBD1 on 6 matching bases. This CDR3 comprises 14 residues. Germline CDR1 and CDR2: MGHRA and YSYEKL. V lost 8 bases and J 3 bases, leaving 17 bases between the germline ends. The CDR3 here is CASSRGSTNYEQYF. CDR3 nucleotides: TGCGCCAGCTCCAGGGGTTCCACGAACTACGAGCAGTACTTC.

The chain is built from TRBV7-9 and TRBJ1-2; 7 bases map to TRBD1. Germline V gene data show CDR1 as SEHNR and CDR2 as FQNEAQ (reference sequence). Trimming took 4 bases from V and 2 from J; bases not matched to a gene: 4. The CDR3 totals 14 residues. The CDR3 coding sequence is TGTGCCAGCAGCTCCCCGACAGGGAACTATGGCTACACCTTC. The encoded protein is CASSSPTGNYGYTF.

The V gene is TRBV5-1, the J gene TRBJ2-1; TRBD2 matches 11 bases. V shed 6 bases, J shed 8 bases, and the junction held 7 bases outside the gene matches. The CDR3 extends over 14 amino acids. CDR1 is SGHRS, CDR2 YFSETQ, per germline. For the CDR3, the DNA is TGCGCCAGCATGACTAGCGGGGTGTGGGATGAGCAGTTCTTC. Residues: CASMTSGVWDEQFF. The full variable domain, rest sourced from reference TRBV5-1 and TRBJ2-1, is KAGVTQTPRYLIKTRGQQVTLSCSPISGHRSVSWYQQTPGQGLQFLFEYFSETQRNKGNFPGRFSGRQFSNSRSEMNVSTLELGDSALYLCASMTSGVWDEQFFGPGTRLTVL.

V and J are TRBV2 and TRBJ2-5; maybe TRBD2 (5 bases). CDR1 is SNHLY and CDR2 is FYNNEI in the germline V gene. Deletions cut 8 bases from V and 8 bases from J, with 21 bases between. The CDR3 is made up of 14 amino acids. CDR3: CASGPGIIENTQYF. The DNA for the CDR3 is TGTGCCAGCGGACCGGGGATAATCGAGAATACCCAGTACTTC. The full variable domain, in which reference TRBV2 and TRBJ2-5 provide the parts outside the CDR3, is EPEVTQTPSHQVTQMGQEVILRCVPISNHLYFYWYRQILGQKVEFLVSFYNNEISEKSEIFDDQFSVERPDGSNFTLKIRSTKLEDSAMYFCASGPGIIENTQYFGPGTRLLVL.

The chain is built from TRBV28 and TRBJ1-1, with D hard to call. Between the trimmed V and J ends, which lost 3 bases and 5 bases, there was a span of 10 bases. CDR1 and CDR2 from the germline V gene are MDHEN and SYDVKM. The CDR3 length is 13 residues. The CDR3 bases are TGTGCCAGCAGTTTGCTGGGGAGGACTGAAGCTTTCTTT. It translates to CASSLLGRTEAFF.

Notes on this clone: One junction end disagrees with the germline gene, perhaps due to a read error. This rearrangement joins TRBV7-7 to TRBJ2-1, with 9 bases identical to TRBD2. Germline assignment: CDR1 SSHAT and CDR2 FNYEAQ (reference sequence). The CDR3 contains 16 residues. This CDR3 reads CASSPLAGSSYNEQFF. The CDR3 nucleotides are TGTGCTAGCAGCCCACTAGCGGGTAGCTCCTACAATGAGCAGTTCTTC. The entire variable domain, with the rest obtained from reference TRBV7-7 and TRBJ2-1, is as follows: GAGVSQSPRYKVTKRGQDVTLRCDPISSHATLYWYQQALGQGPEFLTYFNYEAQPDKSGLPSDRFSAERPEGSISTLTIQRTEQRDSAMYRCASSPLAGSSYNEQFFGPGTRLTVL.

The chain combines TRBV29-1 with TRBJ2-3, with 8 positions matching TRBD1. The CDR3 spans 14 residues. Germline-derived CDR1 and CDR2 are SQVTM and ANQGSEA. The V and J ends lost 7 bases and 2 bases, in that order; junction bases with no gene match: 8. In nucleotides, the CDR3 is TGCAGCGCGACCAGGGGGCGGAACACAGATACGCAGTATTTT. Translation gives CSATRGRNTDTQYF.

The table lists this clone with a few counts. This chain connects TRBV7-2 to TRBJ1-4, with 8 bases identical to TRBD1. CDR1 and CDR2 from the germline V gene are SGHTA and FQGNSA. The CDR3 has 14 amino acids. V lost 3 bases to trimming and J lost 12 bases; unmatched junction nucleotides: 9. The CDR3: CASSLPATGGELFF. The CDR3 DNA sequence: TGTGCCAGCAGCTTGCCCGCCACAGGGGGAGAACTGTTTTTT.